This T cell receptor (beta chain) was observed in a study of blood T cell repertoires in COVID-19 (dated by TCRdb to the early 2020s). About the study as a whole: Collaborator samples came from the United States, Italy and Spain and covered acute and convalescent phases of COVID-19. The material from the prospective study consisted of cDNA or gDNA derived from T cells, B-cell-depleted T cells, or PBMCs. Subjects who had been exposed to COVID-19, were actively infected with it, or had recovered from it provided the deeply sampled blood TCRbeta repertoires that made up the dataset. The repertoires were released in a freely available public database meant as a resource for research on the immune response to SARS-CoV-2. The samples were drawn from the first 160 participants of the ongoing ImmuneRACE study and from under 1,500 subjects provided by 6 global collaborators. Nearly every sample came with metadata listing a de-identified subject ID, COVID-19 status, age in years and sex. HLA class I and class II types, where available, came from metadata supplied by the sample provider rather than from assay-based typing.

This clone was seen once. Its antigen remains unidentified. Base qualities are missing; no much larger clone stands one base away. The investigation overall reported the following: The amount of clinical and demographic metadata varied by source and participant and was provided uncurated.

Enrolling through a virtual design, the prospective study's participants ranged in age from roughly 18 to 95 years and lived across about two dozen United States geographic areas. Cohort assignment in the prospective study relied on participant-reported clinical history from a screening survey and a study questionnaire. For ImmuneRACE Cohort 3, a participant was defined as recovered based on two consecutive negative NP/OP PCR tests, clearance by a healthcare professional, or resolution of symptoms. In the prospective study, whole blood, serum and a nasopharyngeal or oropharyngeal swab were collected from each participant by mobile phlebotomists. Prospective study participants could optionally give additional blood draws and questionnaires over an approximately 2-month period. Before DNA extraction, prospective study blood samples were shipped either frozen or at room temperature. TCRbeta CDR3 regions were amplified from genomic DNA by means of the immunoSEQ Assay, a bias-controlled multiplex PCR. The paper's data handling went like this. Within the assay, amplification of reference gene primers was used to estimate how many nucleated cells each sample contained. To quantify the absolute abundance of each unique TCRbeta CDR3 rearrangement, sequence reads were collapsed and filtered. Productive Simpson clonality was computed per sample as the square root of Simpson's diversity index over productive rearrangements. TCRdb took this table from immuneACCESS and kept in-frame rearrangements with V and J called. Such tables lack part of the clones; where checked against another copy, unresolved V genes explain under half of the gap, and the rest is unexplained. From that table come the V and J calls and clone size; the DNA was used to work out D and trimming. This sample lists approximately 200,000 clones; 87% were detected once. Jointly, the top ten make up about 2.2% of the sample.

According to the germline V gene, CDR1 reads SQVTM and CDR2 reads ANQGSEA. V is pruned by 3 bases and J by 7 bases, leaving 6 bases of the junction without a gene match. Reading from cysteine to phenylalanine, the CDR3 counts 13 amino acids. Only the CDR3 DNA stays, 39 bases, in frame from base 1. The sequence came from a woman in her 30s who had recovered from COVID-19. The chain joins TRBV29-1 to TRBJ1-2, with 9 junctional bases fitting TRBD1. The specimen sequenced was PBMCs or T cells enriched from blood (not recorded which). The DNA is TGCAGCGTTGAGGGACAGGGAAGCAGTGGCTACACCTTC. Its amino acids are CSVEGQGSSGYTF.